The entry that follows covers one TCR beta chain sequence. What it recognizes is unknown. The data are from a study of shared clonotypes between healthy human individuals. The CDR3 runs to 12 residues. CDR1 is ENHRY and CDR2 is SYGVKD in the germline V gene. Between the trimmed V and J ends, which lost 5 bases and 0 bases, there was a span of 2 bases. Recent vaccinations or acute infections were absent in the healthy HIV-negative adult donors. The method was immunoSEQ multiplex PCR; TCRdb's version includes in-frame clones alone and lacks a portion of them. This table has around 440,000 clones, around 77% appearing once. Study results and limitations: Researchers sampled blood only, noting tissue repertoires likely differ.

This rearrangement joins TRBV10-3 to TRBJ1-3; D gene ambiguous. Sequencing was done on a sample of PBMCs. This receptor was obtained from a woman in her thirties or forties in good health. Some clones in this sample may be carry-over from other donors' samples. The CDR3 loop reads CAISISGNTIYF. CDR3 DNA: TGTGCCATCAGTATCTCTGGAAACACCATATATTTT.